The clone carrying this TCR beta chain was seen only once. Its antigen is not known. The unexposed donors gave CD4+ T cells in about 2011-2018, prior to COVID-19. After 10 to 11 days of culture, CD4+ T cells were isolated. The method was immunoSEQ multiplex PCR; TCRdb's version includes in-frame clones alone and lacks a portion of them. The table shows 21,000 or so clones, with less than 85% occurring only once. CDR1 LNHDA and CDR2 SQIVND come from the germline V gene (reference sequence). V lost 5 bases, J lost 2 bases, and 7 bases stayed unmatched. The CDR3 runs to 15 residues. This sample was taken from a study of CD4 T cells in relation to SARS-CoV-2 and coronaviruses.

The sequenced sample was CD4+ T cells from PBMCs, cultured in vitro. The rearrangement uses TRBV19 and TRBJ1-2, with 8 bases fitting TRBD1. The TCR comes from a human donor in good health. CDR3 sequence: CASSSRDRTNYGYTF. For the CDR3, the DNA is TGTGCCAGTAGTTCCAGGGACAGGACCAACTATGGCTACACCTTC.